This TCR beta chain was captured by sequencing in a study of T cell responses to AZD1222 COVID-19 vaccine. Regarding the study as a whole: The donor group comprised mostly white British people and more females; the analysis possibly underestimated clonal diversity.

Measured with immunoSEQ multiplex PCR; TCRdb has only the in-frame clones, and not every one. The sample has around 89,000 clones; 89% are singletons. Pooling was applied to second doses at about 4 or about 12 weeks. The V end was cut by 7 bases, the J end by 0 bases, with 13 bases between. Germline V lookup: CDR1 LGHNT, CDR2 FRNRAP. The CDR3 spans 14 residues. Regarding this clone: Its antigen is as yet unknown.

The chain links TRBV12-5 to TRBJ2-7; D is perhaps TRBD1 or TRBD2 (5 bases each). The receptor's source is an adult who received the AZD1222 COVID-19 vaccine. The sequencing used peripheral blood, collected 28 days after the second AZD1222 dose. The CDR3 sequence is CASADSGSSYEQYF. The CDR3 DNA is TGTGCTAGTGCGGACTCAGGGAGCTCCTACGAGCAGTACTTC.